This T cell receptor beta chain was documented in a study of CD8 T cells in ankylosing spondylitis. This clonotype has only a few counts. V dropped 1 base and J dropped 0 bases, with 7 bases sitting between them. CDR3 length: 14 residues. Germline CDR1 and CDR2: SGHAT and FQNNGV. TCRdb processed the 5' RACE reads anew with MiXCR; each CDR3 protein has one entry. This table holds more than 200,000 distinct CDR3 sequences, more than 20% found once. This receptor was taken from a male donor with ankylosing spondylitis or in good health (not recorded which). This sequence joins TRBV11-2 and TRBJ2-7, with D unclear. Sequencing was carried out using blood, either unsorted or a sorted T cell fraction (not recorded which). The CDR3 region has the DNA TGTGCCAGCAGCTTAGTGGCTAGCTCCTACGAGCAGTACTTC. Protein product: CASSLVASSYEQYF. The full variable domain, rest sourced from reference TRBV11-2 and TRBJ2-7, is EAGVAQSPRYKIIEKRQSVAFWCNPISGHATLYWYQQILGQGPKLLIQFQNNGVVDDSQLPKDRFSAERLKGVDSTLKIQPAKLEDSAVYLCASSLVASSYEQYFGPGTRLTVT.